This T cell receptor beta chain is drawn from a study of blood T cell repertoires in COVID-19. Across the study: The study drew acute and convalescent COVID-19 samples from the United States, Italy and Spain.

Per the study methods: Nucleated cell number was recorded as an estimate derived from reference gene primer amplification. The repertoire was sequenced with immunoSEQ multiplex PCR; TCRdb's copy has only in-frame clones and lacks some. The V and J calls and clone size were taken over from that table, and D and trimming were inferred from the DNA. The sample lists roughly 150,000 clones; around four fifths were seen once. V lost 4 bases and J lost 10; bases outside the gene matches: 12. The CDR3 is made up of 16 amino acids. The germline V gene encodes CDR1 LGHDT and CDR2 YNNKEL (reference sequence). The clonotype comes from a woman aged 70-85 years who had recovered from COVID-19. The V call is TRBV3-1 (or the pseudogene TRBV3-2), the J call TRBJ1-6; 8 bases agree with TRBD1. Material for sequencing was peripheral blood. The CDR3 reads CASSPSGTTGGSPLHF. CDR3 nucleotides: TGTGCCAGCAGCCCTTCCGGGACCACAGGGGGGTCACCCCTCCACTTT.